This T cell receptor (beta chain) stems from a study of PD-1 blockade in classical Hodgkin lymphoma. Whole-study results and caveats: At baseline, newly diagnosed patients reportedly showed less TCR diversity than healthy donors.

Here immunoSEQ multiplex PCR was the method, and the copy in TCRdb shows in-frame clones only, minus some. This repertoire shows around 100,000 clones, about nine tenths found once; its top ten account for around 3%. To note about this clone: Antigen unknown.

The CDR3 covers 15 residues. V lost 5 bases to trimming and J lost 5 bases; unmatched junction nucleotides: 11. Germline V CDR1 and CDR2: SEHNR, FQNEAQ (reference sequence). Time point indicated: cycle 4 day 1 (C4D1), after five to seven weeks of nivolumab. No patient escaped relapse after autologous stem cell transplantation, and brentuximab vedotin exposure varied. Sequenced here: peripheral blood mononuclear cells (PBMCs), sampled before the fourth cycle of nivolumab. The sequence was collected from a human donor with classical Hodgkin lymphoma. The chain recombines TRBV7-9 with TRBJ1-1, with 7 nucleotides matching TRBD1. In DNA, the CDR3 is TGTGCCAGCAGCCTTGGGACAGTCAGAAGTACTGAAGCTTTCTTT. This codes for CASSLGTVRSTEAFF.